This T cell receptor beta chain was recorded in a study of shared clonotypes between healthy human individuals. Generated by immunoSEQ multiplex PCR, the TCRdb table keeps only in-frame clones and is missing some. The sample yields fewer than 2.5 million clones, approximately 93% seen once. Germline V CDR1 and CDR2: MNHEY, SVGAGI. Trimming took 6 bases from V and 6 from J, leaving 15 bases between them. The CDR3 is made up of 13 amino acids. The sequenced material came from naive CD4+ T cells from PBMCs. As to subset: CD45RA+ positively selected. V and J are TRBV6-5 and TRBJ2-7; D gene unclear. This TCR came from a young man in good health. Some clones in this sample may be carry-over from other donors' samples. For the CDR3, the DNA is TGTGCCAGCAGAGGTTTCGACCTAGGCGAGCAGTACTTC. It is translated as CASRGFDLGEQYF.